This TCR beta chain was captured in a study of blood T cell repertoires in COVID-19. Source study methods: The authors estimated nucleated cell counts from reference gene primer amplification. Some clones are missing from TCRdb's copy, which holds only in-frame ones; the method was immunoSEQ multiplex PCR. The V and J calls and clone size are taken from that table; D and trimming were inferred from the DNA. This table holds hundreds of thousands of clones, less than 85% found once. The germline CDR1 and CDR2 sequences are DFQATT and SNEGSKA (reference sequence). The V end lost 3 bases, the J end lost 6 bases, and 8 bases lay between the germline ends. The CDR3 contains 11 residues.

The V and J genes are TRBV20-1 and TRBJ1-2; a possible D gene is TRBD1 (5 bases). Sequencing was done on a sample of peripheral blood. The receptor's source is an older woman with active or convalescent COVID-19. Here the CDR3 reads CSAREGDGYTF. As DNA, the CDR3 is TGCAGTGCTAGGGAAGGGGATGGCTACACCTTC.